This TCR beta chain was sequenced during a study of blood T cells in healthy people across ages. General study results and limits: Naive T cell percentage strongly correlated with TCR beta diversity.

Primed by a sample-barcoded 5' primer and a J-beta primer mix, a second PCR proceeded for about 6 to 12 cycles. A tag from a template-switch adaptor with 12 random nucleotides marked each cDNA molecule. A single record per CDR3 protein comes from TCRdb applying MiXCR to the 5' RACE reads. The repertoire has 500,000 to 550,000 distinct CDR3 sequences, about 24% of them found once; the top ten carry under 9%. Note on this clonotype: Its target is unknown.

Per-sample yields of isolated PBMCs were at least 6 million. The CDR3 loop spans 17 amino acids. Germline lookup yields CDR1 SEHNR and CDR2 FQNEAQ (reference sequence). The ends lost 2 bases at V and 0 bases at J; junction bases unmatched: 4. These data also formed part of another study, on T cells of mothers and their children.

The chain has TRBV7-9 and TRBJ2-5; 12 nucleotides line up with TRBD2. The source of this sequence is a boy younger than 18 in good health. The specimen was blood. The CDR3 loop is CASSLPRTSGNQETQYF. CDR3 sequence (DNA): TGTGCCAGCAGCTTACCACGGACTAGCGGGAACCAAGAGACCCAGTACTTC.